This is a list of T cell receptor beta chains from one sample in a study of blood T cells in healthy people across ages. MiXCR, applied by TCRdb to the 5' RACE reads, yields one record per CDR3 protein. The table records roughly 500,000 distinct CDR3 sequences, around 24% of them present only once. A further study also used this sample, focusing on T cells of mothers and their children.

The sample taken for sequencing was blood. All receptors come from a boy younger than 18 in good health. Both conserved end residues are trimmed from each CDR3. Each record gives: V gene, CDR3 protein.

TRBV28,ASRNSGDFGELF
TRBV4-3,ASSQASGAGTDTQY
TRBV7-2,ASSLGINQPQH
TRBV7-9,ASSRDRSEAF
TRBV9,ASSAYDRSEKLF
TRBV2,ASSGIMWELF
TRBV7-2,ASSLRYPYEQY
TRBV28,ASRKAHLSYEQY
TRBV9,ASSLPLINEQF
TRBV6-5,ASSYPPNGVGGASNEKLF
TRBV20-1,RPKGATKNIQY
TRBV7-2,ASTALASSYEQY
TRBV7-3,ASSQRPGTSGSQRVPTDTQY
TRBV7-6,ASSPKTSLAVQQETQY
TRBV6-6,ASSFKNEQF
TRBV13,ASVRDRVIPDTEAF
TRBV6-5,ASSYSPRGNEQF
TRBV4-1,ASRDPGQGIGEQF
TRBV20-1,SASNSLPSYNEQF
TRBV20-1,SARGREGYNEQF
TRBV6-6,ASSYYPPGLAGYNEQF
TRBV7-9,ASSLGRAAPRNTEAF
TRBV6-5,ASSYSTADNEQF
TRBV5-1,ASSWTTAEGEAF
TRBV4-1,ASSLPAGSPYNEQF
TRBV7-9,ASSFRQGGYGYT
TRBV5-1,ASSIGLAGTNEQF